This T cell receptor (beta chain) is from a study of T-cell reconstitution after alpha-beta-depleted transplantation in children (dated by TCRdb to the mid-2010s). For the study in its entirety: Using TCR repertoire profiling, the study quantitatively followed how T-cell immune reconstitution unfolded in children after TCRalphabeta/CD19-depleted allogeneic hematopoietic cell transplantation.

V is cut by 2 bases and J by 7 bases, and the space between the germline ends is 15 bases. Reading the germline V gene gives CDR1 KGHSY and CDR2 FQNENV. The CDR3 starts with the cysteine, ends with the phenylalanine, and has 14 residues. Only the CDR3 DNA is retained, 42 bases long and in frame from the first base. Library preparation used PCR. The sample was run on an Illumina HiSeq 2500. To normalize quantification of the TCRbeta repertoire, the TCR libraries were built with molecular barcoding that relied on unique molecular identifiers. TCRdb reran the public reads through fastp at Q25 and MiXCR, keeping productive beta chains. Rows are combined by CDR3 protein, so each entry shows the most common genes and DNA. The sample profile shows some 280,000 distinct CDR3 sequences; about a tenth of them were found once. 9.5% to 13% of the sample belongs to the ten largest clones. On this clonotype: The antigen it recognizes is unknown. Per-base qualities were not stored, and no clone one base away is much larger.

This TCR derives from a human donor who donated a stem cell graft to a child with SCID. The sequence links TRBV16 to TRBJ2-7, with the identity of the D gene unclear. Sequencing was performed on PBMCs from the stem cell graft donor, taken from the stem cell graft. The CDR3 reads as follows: CASSQGRPDGEQYF. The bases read TGTGCCAGCAGCCAAGGTCGGCCCGATGGGGAGCAGTACTTC. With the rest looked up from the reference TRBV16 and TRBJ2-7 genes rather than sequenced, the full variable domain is GEEVAQTPKHLVRGEGQKAKLYCAPIKGHSYVFWYQQVLKNEFKFLISFQNENVFDETGMPKERFSAKCLPNSPCSLEIQATKLEDSAVYFCASSQGRPDGEQYFGPGTRLTVT.